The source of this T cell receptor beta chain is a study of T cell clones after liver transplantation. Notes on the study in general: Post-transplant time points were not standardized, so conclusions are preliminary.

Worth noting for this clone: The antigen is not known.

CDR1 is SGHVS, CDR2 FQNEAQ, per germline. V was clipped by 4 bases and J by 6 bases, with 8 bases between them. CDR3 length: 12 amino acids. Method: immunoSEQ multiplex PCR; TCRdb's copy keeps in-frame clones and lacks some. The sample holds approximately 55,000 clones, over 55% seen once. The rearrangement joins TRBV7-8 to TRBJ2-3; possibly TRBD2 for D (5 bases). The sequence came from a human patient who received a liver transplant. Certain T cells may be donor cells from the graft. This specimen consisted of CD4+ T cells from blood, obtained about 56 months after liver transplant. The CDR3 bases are TGTGCCAGCAGCTCCCTAGCTGATACGCAGTATTTT. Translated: CASSSLADTQYF.